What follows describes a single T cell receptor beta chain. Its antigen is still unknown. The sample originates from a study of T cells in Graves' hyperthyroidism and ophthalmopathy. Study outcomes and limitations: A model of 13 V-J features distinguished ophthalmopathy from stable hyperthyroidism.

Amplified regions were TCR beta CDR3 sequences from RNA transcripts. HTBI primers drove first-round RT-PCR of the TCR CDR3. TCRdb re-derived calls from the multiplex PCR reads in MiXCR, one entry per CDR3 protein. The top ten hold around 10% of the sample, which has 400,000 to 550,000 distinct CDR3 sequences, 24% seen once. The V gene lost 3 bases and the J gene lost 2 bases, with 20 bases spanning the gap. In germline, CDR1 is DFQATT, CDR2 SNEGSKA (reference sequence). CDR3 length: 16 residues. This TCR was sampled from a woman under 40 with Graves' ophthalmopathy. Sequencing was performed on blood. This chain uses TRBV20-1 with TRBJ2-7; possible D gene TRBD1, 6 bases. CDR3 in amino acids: CSARAPGEPSPYEQYF. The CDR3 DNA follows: TGCAGTGCTAGGGCCCCAGGGGAGCCATCTCCCTACGAGCAGTACTTC.